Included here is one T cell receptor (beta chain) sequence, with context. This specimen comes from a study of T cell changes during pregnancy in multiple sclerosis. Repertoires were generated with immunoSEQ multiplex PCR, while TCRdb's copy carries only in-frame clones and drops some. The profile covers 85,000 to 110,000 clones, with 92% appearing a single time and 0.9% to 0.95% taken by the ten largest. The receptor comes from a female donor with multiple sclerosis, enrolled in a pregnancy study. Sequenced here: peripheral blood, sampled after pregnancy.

The CDR3 spells CASSSYRTGGPHNQPQHF. CDR3 bases: TGTGCCAGTAGTTCTTATCGGACAGGGGGCCCTCACAATCAGCCCCAGCATTTT. The J gene is TRBJ1-5, the V gene TRBV19; the match to TRBD1 covers 11 bases. Germline loops: CDR1 LNHDA, CDR2 SQIVND (reference sequence). The CDR3 sequence is 18 residues long. V shed 5 bases and J 3 bases; nucleotides not matched to a gene: 12.